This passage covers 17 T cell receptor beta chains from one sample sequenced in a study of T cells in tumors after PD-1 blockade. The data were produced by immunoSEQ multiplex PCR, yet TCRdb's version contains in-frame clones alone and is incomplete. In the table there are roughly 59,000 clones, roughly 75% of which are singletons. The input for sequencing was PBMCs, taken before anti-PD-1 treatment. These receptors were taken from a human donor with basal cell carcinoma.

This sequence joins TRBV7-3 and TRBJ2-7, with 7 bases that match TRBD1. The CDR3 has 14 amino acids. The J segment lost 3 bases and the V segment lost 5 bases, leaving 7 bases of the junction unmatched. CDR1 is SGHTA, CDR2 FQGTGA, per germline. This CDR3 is CASSTKTGNYEQYF. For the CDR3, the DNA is TGTGCCAGCAGCACTAAGACAGGGAACTACGAGCAGTACTTC.

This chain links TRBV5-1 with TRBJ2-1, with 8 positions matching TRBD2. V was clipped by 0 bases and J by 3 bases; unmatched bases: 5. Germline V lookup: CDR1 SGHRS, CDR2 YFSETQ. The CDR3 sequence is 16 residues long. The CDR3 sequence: CASSLARSGGYNEQFF. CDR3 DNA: TGCGCCAGCAGCTTGGCCCGAAGCGGGGGCTACAATGAGCAGTTCTTC.

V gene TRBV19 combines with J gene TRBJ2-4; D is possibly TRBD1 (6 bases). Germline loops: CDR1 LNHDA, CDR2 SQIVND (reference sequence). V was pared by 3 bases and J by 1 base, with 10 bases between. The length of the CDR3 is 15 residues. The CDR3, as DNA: TGTGCCAGTAGTATCCCAGGGGAGGCCAAAAACATTCAGTACTTC. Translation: CASSIPGEAKNIQYF.

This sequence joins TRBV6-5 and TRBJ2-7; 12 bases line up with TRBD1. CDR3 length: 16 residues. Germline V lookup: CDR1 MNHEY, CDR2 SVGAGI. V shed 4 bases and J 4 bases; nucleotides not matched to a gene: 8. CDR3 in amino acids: CASSSIGTGGVYEQYF. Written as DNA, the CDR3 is TGTGCCAGCAGTTCGATCGGGACAGGGGGCGTTTACGAGCAGTACTTC.

In DNA form, the CDR3 reads TGTGCCAGCAGTTACACAGTGGATTTTCGGGACACTGAAGCTTTCTTT. Amino acid sequence: CASSYTVDFRDTEAFF. V and J are TRBV6-2 or TRBV6-3 and TRBJ1-1; D gene unclear. The length of the CDR3 is 16 residues. Trimming shortened V by 2 bases and J by 3 bases, and 16 bases separated the two germline ends. Per the germline V gene, CDR1 is MNHEY and CDR2 is SVGEGT.

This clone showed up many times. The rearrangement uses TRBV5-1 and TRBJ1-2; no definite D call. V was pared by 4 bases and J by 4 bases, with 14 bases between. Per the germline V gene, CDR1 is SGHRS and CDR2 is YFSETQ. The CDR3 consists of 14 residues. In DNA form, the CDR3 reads TGCGCCAGCAGCAAGGACCCCCAGGTCTATGGCTACACCTTC. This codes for CASSKDPQVYGYTF.

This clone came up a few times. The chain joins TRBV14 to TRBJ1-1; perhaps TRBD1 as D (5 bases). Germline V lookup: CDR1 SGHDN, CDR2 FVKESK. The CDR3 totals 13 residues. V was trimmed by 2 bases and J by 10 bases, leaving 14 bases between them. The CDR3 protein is CASSQQGTSGAFF. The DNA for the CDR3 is TGTGCCAGCAGCCAACAAGGGACGTCCGGAGCTTTCTTT.

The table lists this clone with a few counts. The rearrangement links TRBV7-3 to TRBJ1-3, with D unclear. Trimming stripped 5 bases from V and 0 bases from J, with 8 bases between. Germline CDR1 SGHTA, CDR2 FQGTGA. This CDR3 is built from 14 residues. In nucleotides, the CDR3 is TGTGCCAGCAGCCCCGCGAACTCTGGAAACACCATATATTTT. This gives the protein CASSPANSGNTIYF. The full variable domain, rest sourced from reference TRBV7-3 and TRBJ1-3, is GAGVSQTPSNKVTEKGKYVELRCDPISGHTALYWYRQSLGQGPEFLIYFQGTGAADDSGLPNDRFFAVRPEGSVSTLKIQRTERGDSAVYLCASSPANSGNTIYFGEGSWLTVV.

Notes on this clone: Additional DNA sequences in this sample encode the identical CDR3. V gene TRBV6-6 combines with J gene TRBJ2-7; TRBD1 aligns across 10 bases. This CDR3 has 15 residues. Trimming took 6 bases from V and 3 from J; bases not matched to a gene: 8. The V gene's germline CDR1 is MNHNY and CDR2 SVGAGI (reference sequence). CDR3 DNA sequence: TGTGCCAGCAGGCGACCGGGACAGGGGTACTACGAGCAGTACTTC. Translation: CASRRPGQGYYEQYF.

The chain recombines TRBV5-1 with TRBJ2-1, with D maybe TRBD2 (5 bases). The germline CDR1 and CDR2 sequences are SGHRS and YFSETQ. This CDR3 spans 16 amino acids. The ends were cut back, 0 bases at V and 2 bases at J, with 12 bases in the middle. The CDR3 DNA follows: TGCGCCAGCAGCTTGGAGGCTAGCCGAGCCTACAATGAGCAGTTCTTC. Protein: CASSLEASRAYNEQFF.

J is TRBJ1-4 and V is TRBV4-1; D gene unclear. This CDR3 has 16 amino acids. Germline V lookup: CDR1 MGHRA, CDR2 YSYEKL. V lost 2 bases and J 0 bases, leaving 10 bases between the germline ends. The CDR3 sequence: CASSQKSGTTNEKLFF. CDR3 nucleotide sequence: TGCGCCAGCAGCCAAAAATCCGGGACAACTAATGAAAAACTGTTTTTT.

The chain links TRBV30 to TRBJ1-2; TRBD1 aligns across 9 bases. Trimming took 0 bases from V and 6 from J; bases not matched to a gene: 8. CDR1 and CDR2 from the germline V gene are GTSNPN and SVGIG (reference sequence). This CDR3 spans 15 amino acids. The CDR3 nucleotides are TGTGCCTGGAGTGTCGGGACAGGGTGGGTCAATGGCTACACCTTC. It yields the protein CAWSVGTGWVNGYTF.

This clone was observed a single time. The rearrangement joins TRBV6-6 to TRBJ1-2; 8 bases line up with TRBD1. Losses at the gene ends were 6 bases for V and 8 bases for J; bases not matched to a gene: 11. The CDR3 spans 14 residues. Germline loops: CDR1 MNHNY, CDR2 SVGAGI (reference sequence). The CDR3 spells CASSPGTGTTGYTF. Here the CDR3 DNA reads TGTGCCAGCAGCCCCGGGACAGGCACTACGGGCTACACCTTC.

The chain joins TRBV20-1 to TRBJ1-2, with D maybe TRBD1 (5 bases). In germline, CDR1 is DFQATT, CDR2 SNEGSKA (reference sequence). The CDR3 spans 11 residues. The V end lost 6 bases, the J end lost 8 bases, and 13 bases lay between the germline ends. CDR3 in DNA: TGCAGTGCCATCTCGGGGGAGGGCTACACCTTC. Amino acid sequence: CSAISGEGYTF.

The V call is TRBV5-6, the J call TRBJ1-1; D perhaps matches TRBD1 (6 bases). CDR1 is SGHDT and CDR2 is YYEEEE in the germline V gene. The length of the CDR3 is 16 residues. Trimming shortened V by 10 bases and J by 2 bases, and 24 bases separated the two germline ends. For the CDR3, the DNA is TGTGCCCCCAGCTTGTTGGGGGCGGGGGGCAACACTGAAGCTTTCTTT. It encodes CAPSLLGAGGNTEAFF.

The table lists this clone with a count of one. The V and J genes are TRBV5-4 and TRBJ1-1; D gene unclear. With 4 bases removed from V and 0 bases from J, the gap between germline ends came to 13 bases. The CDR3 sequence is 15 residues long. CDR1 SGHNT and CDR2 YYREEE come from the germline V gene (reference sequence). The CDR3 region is CASSPSGTLNTEAFF. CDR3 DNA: TGTGCCAGCAGCCCCAGCGGTACCCTGAACACTGAAGCTTTCTTT.

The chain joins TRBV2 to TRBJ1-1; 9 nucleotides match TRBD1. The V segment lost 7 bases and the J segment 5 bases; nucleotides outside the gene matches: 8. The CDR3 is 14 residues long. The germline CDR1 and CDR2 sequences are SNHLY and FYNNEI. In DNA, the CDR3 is TGTGCCAGCATCTTCAACAGGGGGCCGACTGAAGCTTTCTTT. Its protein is CASIFNRGPTEAFF.